The present TCR beta chain was sequenced within a study of blood T cell repertoires in COVID-19 (TCRdb year 2020). Turning to the overall study: Collaborator samples came from the United States, Italy and Spain and covered acute and convalescent phases of COVID-19. The material from the prospective study consisted of cDNA or gDNA derived from T cells, B-cell-depleted T cells, or PBMCs. The dataset comprised deeply sampled blood TCRbeta repertoires from subjects exposed to, actively infected with, or recovered from COVID-19. A freely available public database, intended as a resource for researchers studying the immune response to SARS-CoV-2, is where the repertoires were released. Samples were obtained from the ongoing ImmuneRACE study (first 160 participants) and from roughly 1,300 subjects provided by 6 global collaborators. Sample metadata almost always included a de-identified subject ID, COVID-19 status, age in years and sex. Where available, HLA class I and class II types were taken from metadata supplied by the sample provider and were not determined by assay-based typing.

Whole blood was collected in K2EDTA tubes by collaborating institutions according to the institutions' own protocols. For TCRbeta analysis, collaborators shipped samples in one of three forms: frozen whole blood, isolated PBMCs, or DNA extracted from either of those sample types. Turning to this clone: Its antigen remains unidentified. No base quality values were provided; no much bigger clone lies one nucleotide off.

The immunoSEQ Assay, a bias-controlled multiplex PCR, was used to amplify TCRbeta CDR3 regions from genomic DNA. The original pipeline was this. The number of nucleated cells in each sample was estimated by amplification of reference gene primers within the assay. To quantify the absolute abundance of each unique TCRbeta CDR3 rearrangement, sequence reads were collapsed and filtered. For each sample, productive Simpson clonality was calculated as the square root of Simpson's diversity index across productive rearrangements. TCRdb stores this immuneACCESS table with in-frame sequences only. Part of the clones is absent; in the studies checked, under half of the shortfall reflects unresolved V genes, and no reason is known for the rest. V and J calls and clone size are those listed in that table; D and trimming were worked out from the DNA. This sample is represented by 250,000 to 300,000 clones; about 76% of them were singletons. About 3.2% of the sample is in the top ten clones.

The CDR3 runs 15 residues from the cysteine to the phenylalanine. Only CDR3 DNA remains: 45 bases, in frame from the first base. The germline V gene encodes CDR1 MDHEN and CDR2 SYDVKM. V loses 2 bases, J loses 0 bases, and the germline ends lie 8 bases apart. The paper as a whole reports these results and caveats: Clinical and demographic metadata were provided uncurated, with the amount varying by source and participant.

The chain joins TRBV28 to TRBJ1-3, and TRBD1 may be the D gene, going by 6 matching bases. Sequencing input: peripheral blood. The TCR originated in a woman aged 55-70 years with active or convalescent COVID-19. The nucleotide sequence reads TGTGCCAGCAGTTTAATACAGGGCTCTGGAAACACCATATATTTT. Translation gives CASSLIQGSGNTIYF.